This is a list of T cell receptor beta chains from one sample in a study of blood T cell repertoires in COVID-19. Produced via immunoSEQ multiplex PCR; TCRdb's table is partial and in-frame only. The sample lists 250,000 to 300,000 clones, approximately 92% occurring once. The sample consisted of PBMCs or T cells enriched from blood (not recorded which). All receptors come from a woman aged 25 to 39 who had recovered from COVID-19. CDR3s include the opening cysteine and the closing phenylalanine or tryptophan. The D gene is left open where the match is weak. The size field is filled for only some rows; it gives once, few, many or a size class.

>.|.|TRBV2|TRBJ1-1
CASTRDMGAFF
TGTGCCAGCACCCGGGACATGGGAGCTTTCTTT
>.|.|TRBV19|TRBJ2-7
CASSTGQGREQYF
TGTGCCAGTAGTACAGGGCAGGGGCGCGAGCAGTACTTC
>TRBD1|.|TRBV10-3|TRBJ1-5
CAISETDRDNQPQHF
TGTGCCATCAGTGAGACGGACAGGGACAATCAGCCCCAGCATTTT
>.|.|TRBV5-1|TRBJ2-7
CASSLGGEDEQYF
TGCGCCAGCAGCTTGGGAGGGGAGGACGAGCAGTACTTC
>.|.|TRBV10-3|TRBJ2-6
CAISTGLSGANVLTF
TGTGCCATCAGTACAGGCCTCTCTGGGGCCAACGTCCTGACTTTC
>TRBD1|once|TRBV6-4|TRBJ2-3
CASSDGQGADTQYF
TGTGCCAGCAGTGACGGACAGGGGGCAGATACGCAGTATTTT
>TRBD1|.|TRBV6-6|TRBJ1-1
CASSPIRDSQFGTEAFF
TGTGCCAGCAGTCCCATCCGGGACAGTCAATTTGGCACTGAAGCTTTCTTT
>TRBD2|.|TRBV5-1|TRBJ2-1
CASSLRLAGTNEQFF
TGCGCCAGCAGCTTGAGACTAGCGGGGACCAATGAGCAGTTCTTC
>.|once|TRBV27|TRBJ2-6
CASSPAVGKISGGANVLTF
TGTGCCAGCAGTCCGGCGGTGGGTAAAATTTCGGGTGGGGCCAACGTCCTGACTTTC
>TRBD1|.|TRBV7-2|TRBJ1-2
CASSHESGQRTYGYTF
TGTGCCAGCAGCCACGAATCGGGACAGAGGACCTATGGCTACACCTTC
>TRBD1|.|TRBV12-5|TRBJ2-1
CASVGPPQGASYNEQFF
TGTGCTAGTGTGGGCCCACCACAGGGGGCCTCCTACAATGAGCAGTTCTTC
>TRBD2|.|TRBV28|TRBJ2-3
CASSPMGTSGRLRPDTQYF
TGTGCCAGCAGTCCAATGGGGACTAGCGGGAGGTTAAGACCAGATACGCAGTATTTT
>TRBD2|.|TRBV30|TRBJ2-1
CAWSVPLAEVKVEQFF
TGTGCCTGGAGTGTACCCCTAGCGGAGGTTAAGGTTGAGCAGTTCTTC
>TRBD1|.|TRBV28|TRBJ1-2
CASMATDRVKGYTF
TGTGCCAGCATGGCGACCGACAGGGTAAAAGGCTACACCTTC
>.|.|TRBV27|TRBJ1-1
CASSLRAEEGTEAFF
TGTGCCAGCAGTTTACGGGCCGAAGAGGGCACTGAAGCTTTCTTT
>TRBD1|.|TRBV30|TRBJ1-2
CAWTRLTGDYGYTF
TGTGCCTGGACAAGATTGACAGGGGACTATGGCTACACCTTC
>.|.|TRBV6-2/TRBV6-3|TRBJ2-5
CASSYGGGRQETQYF
TGTGCCAGCAGTTATGGCGGGGGCCGACAAGAGACCCAGTACTTC
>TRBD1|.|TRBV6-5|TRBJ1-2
CASSYLTGEVRGYTF
TGTGCCAGCAGTTACCTCACAGGGGAGGTTCGAGGCTACACCTTC
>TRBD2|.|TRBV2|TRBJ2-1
CASGSSGNRLNEQFF
TGTGCCAGCGGGTCTAGCGGGAATCGATTGAATGAGCAGTTCTTC
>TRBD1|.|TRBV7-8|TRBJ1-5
CASSRDRGRDQPQHF
TGTGCCAGCAGCCGAGACAGGGGCCGAGATCAGCCCCAGCATTTT
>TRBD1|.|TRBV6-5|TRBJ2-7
CASGPGQGAYEQYF
TGTGCCAGCGGGCCGGGACAGGGGGCCTACGAGCAGTACTTC
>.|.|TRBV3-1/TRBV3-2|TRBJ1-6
CASSQGGGSSPLHF
TGTGCCAGCAGCCAAGGGGGGGGCTCTTCACCCCTCCACTTT
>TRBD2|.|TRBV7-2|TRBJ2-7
CASSRTSGAYEQYF
TGTGCCAGCAGCAGGACTAGCGGAGCCTACGAGCAGTACTTC
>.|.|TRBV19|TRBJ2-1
CASSPRGSTGDEQFF
TGTGCCAGTAGCCCGAGGGGAAGTACGGGAGATGAGCAGTTCTTC
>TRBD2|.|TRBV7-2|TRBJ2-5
CASSKPGLAGGETQYF
TGTGCCAGCAGCAAGCCGGGACTAGCGGGAGGGGAGACCCAGTACTTC
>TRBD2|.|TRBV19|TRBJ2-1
CASTGTRGDYNEQFF
TGTGCCAGTACCGGGACTAGAGGGGACTACAATGAGCAGTTCTTC
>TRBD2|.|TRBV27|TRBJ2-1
CATLPSGSLYNEQFF
TGTGCCACCCTCCCGAGCGGGAGTTTGTACAATGAGCAGTTCTTC
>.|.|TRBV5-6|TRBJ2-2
CASSFTGAGELFF
TGTGCCAGCAGCTTTACCGGGGCCGGGGAGCTGTTTTTT
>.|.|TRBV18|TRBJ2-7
CASSPLDPALQGYEQYF
TGTGCCAGCTCACCATTGGACCCTGCTTTACAGGGCTACGAGCAGTACTTC
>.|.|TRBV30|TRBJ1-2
CAWSAGAPAF
TGTGCCTGGAGTGCGGGTGCCCCGGCCTTC
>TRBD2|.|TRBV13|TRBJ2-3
CASSVSGKHTDTQYF
TGTGCCAGCAGCGTTAGCGGGAAACACACAGATACGCAGTATTTT
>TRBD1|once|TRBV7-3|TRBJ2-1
CASSPGTASYNEQFF
TGTGCCAGCAGCCCCGGGACAGCCTCCTACAATGAGCAGTTCTTC